This entry lists 18 T cell receptor beta chains sequenced from one sample in a study of blood T cell repertoires in COVID-19 (TCRdb year 2020). Library preparation was by the immunoSEQ multiplex PCR assay. The source is immuneACCESS, and TCRdb retained only in-frame sequences with V and J called. Part of the clones is not carried over; for the studies checked, unresolved V genes explain less than half of this, and the remainder is unexplained. Across this sample there are about 340,000 clones, with around 83% seen only once. The ten largest clones add up to 2.5% to 3.5% of the sample. Input material: peripheral blood. Source of these receptors: a man aged 25 to 40 with active or convalescent COVID-19.

This chain connects TRBV3-1 (or the pseudogene TRBV3-2) to TRBJ2-7, with D possibly matching TRBD1 (5 bases). Germline V gene lookup returns CDR1 LGHDT and CDR2 YNNKEL (reference sequence). With 0 bases removed from V and 6 bases from J, the gap between germline ends came to 9 bases. The CDR3 is 13 amino acids. In DNA form, the CDR3 reads TGTGCCAGCAGCCAAGATCTTGGGGCCGAGCAGTACTTC. The encoded protein is CASSQDLGAEQYF.

This clone was detected only once. The J gene is TRBJ1-5, the V gene TRBV5-5, with 8 nucleotides matching TRBD1. Trimming removed 1 base from V and 6 bases from J; junction bases left unmatched: 9. The germline gives CDR1 SGHKS, CDR2 YYEKEE (reference sequence). CDR3 size: 16 residues. In nucleotides, the CDR3 is TGTGCCAGCAGCTTGTCCGCAGGGGGCATGGGTCAGCCCCAGCATTTT. This codes for CASSLSAGGMGQPQHF.

This clone has just one count. This chain connects TRBV6-2 or TRBV6-3 to TRBJ2-1, with a weak D call TRBD1 (5 bases). Per the germline V gene, CDR1 is MNHEY and CDR2 is SVGEGT. The CDR3 has 12 amino acids. Between the trimmed V and J ends, which lost 5 bases and 9 bases, there was a span of 11 bases. The CDR3 DNA follows: TGTGCCAGCAGTAAGCCAGGGTCTGAGCAGTTCTTC. Its protein is CASSKPGSEQFF.

The chain uses TRBV28 and TRBJ2-3, with TRBD2 matching over 7 bases. This CDR3 contains 17 residues. Germline CDR1 reads MDHEN; CDR2 reads SYDVKM. Unmatched junction bases numbered 15, after V lost 7 bases and J lost 2 bases. The CDR3 sequence is CASTPGLPRAYTDTQYF. The CDR3 bases are TGTGCCAGCACCCCGGGACTACCAAGGGCCTACACAGATACGCAGTATTTT.

This sequence joins TRBV25-1 and TRBJ2-7; D may be TRBD2 (6 bases). The V end was cut by 3 bases, the J end by 2 bases, with 11 bases between. The germline V gene has CDR1 MGHDK and CDR2 SYGVNS. This CDR3 contains 14 residues. DNA of the CDR3: TGTGCCAGCAGTGACGGCGGGATCACCTACGAGCAGTACTTC. Amino acids: CASSDGGITYEQYF.

CDR3 region: CASSPGLAGGTDTQYF. CDR3 nucleotide sequence: TGTGCCAGCAGCCCAGGGCTAGCGGGAGGAACAGATACGCAGTATTTT. The V and J genes are TRBV27 and TRBJ2-3; the match to TRBD2 covers 11 bases. CDR3 length: 16 amino acids. J gave up 3 bases and V 6 bases, and 8 bases lay outside the gene matches. CDR1 is MNHEY, CDR2 SMNVEV, per germline (reference sequence).

The rearrangement joins TRBV5-1 to TRBJ2-3; D perhaps matches TRBD2 (5 bases). V gave up 0 bases and J gave up 5 bases, with 10 bases separating them. The germline gives CDR1 SGHRS, CDR2 YFSETQ. There are 14 residues in the CDR3. The CDR3 is CASSLGGMVDTQYF. DNA for the CDR3: TGCGCCAGCAGCTTGGGAGGGATGGTAGATACGCAGTATTTT.

CDR3 in DNA: TGTGCCATTAGGGCAGGGGAAGGCACTGAAGCTTTCTTT. Translating it yields CAIRAGEGTEAFF. The chain recombines TRBV24-1 with TRBJ1-1, with a tentative D call TRBD1 (6 bases). V gave up 11 bases and J gave up 4 bases, with 16 bases separating them. The germline gives CDR1 KGHDR, CDR2 SFDVKD. The CDR3 has 13 residues.

The rearrangement links TRBV19 to TRBJ2-2; 10 nucleotides agree with TRBD1. Germline CDR1 reads LNHDA; CDR2 reads SQIVND (reference sequence). This CDR3 spans 16 amino acids. With 6 bases clipped from V and 4 bases from J, the junction kept 8 bases outside the gene matches. CDR3 bases: TGTGCCAGTAGCCCGGGGACAGGGGCTATCACCGGGGAGCTGTTTTTT. Protein product: CASSPGTGAITGELFF.

In DNA form, the CDR3 reads TGTGCCAGCAGCCTGGGACTAGCGGGTTACACAGATACGCAGTATTTT. The encoded protein is CASSLGLAGYTDTQYF. This chain joins TRBV7-8 and TRBJ2-3; TRBD2 aligns across 12 bases. This CDR3 contains 16 residues. V was pared by 5 bases and J by 2 bases, with 5 bases of the junction left unmatched. CDR1 is SGHVS, CDR2 FQNEAQ, per germline.

The chain combines TRBV18 with TRBJ2-5; TRBD1 matches 7 bases. The CDR3 has 15 residues. V lost 5 bases to trimming and J lost 2 bases; unmatched junction nucleotides: 8. Germline lookup yields CDR1 KGHSH and CDR2 LQKENI. The CDR3 reads CASSIRQGRQETQYF. DNA of the CDR3: TGTGCCAGCTCAATTAGACAGGGACGTCAAGAGACCCAGTACTTC.

V gene TRBV4-3 combines with J gene TRBJ1-2, with a weak D call TRBD1 (5 bases). The germline CDR1 and CDR2 sequences are LGHNA and YSLEER. V was pared by 3 bases and J by 8 bases, with 22 bases between. The CDR3 consists of 16 residues. The CDR3 spells CASSQSLGAQVEGYTF. CDR3 DNA sequence: TGCGCCAGCAGCCAGTCCTTAGGGGCCCAGGTCGAAGGCTACACCTTC.

The V gene is TRBV18, the J gene TRBJ2-1, with no clear D. Germline V gene data show CDR1 as KGHSH and CDR2 as LQKENI. This CDR3 is built from 15 residues. Trimming took 4 bases from V and 5 from J, leaving 15 bases between them. The CDR3 sequence is CASSRAVPSHNEQFF. The CDR3 bases are TGTGCCAGCTCACGGGCCGTACCTTCCCACAATGAGCAGTTCTTC. The full variable domain, its missing parts supplied by reference TRBV18 and TRBJ2-1, is NAGVMQNPRHLVRRRGQEARLRCSPMKGHSHVYWYRQLPEEGLKFMVYLQKENIIDESGMPKERFSAEFPKEGPSILRIQQVVRGDSAAYFCASSRAVPSHNEQFFGPGTRLTVL.

This clone appeared a single time. The V call is TRBV6-5, the J call TRBJ2-3; possible D gene TRBD1, 6 bases. This CDR3 region has 14 residues. With 6 bases removed from V and 3 bases from J, the gap between germline ends came to 13 bases. Germline values: CDR1 MNHEY, CDR2 SVGAGI. For the CDR3, the DNA is TGTGCCAGCAGCCCGACAGGACCTACAGATACGCAGTATTTT. Amino acids: CASSPTGPTDTQYF.

The V call is TRBV25-1, the J call TRBJ1-1; D is possibly TRBD1 (6 bases). In germline, CDR1 is MGHDK, CDR2 SYGVNS. V lost 3 bases to trimming and J lost 0 bases, with 11 bases between them. The CDR3 length is 15 residues. Here the CDR3 DNA reads TGTGCCAGCAGTGAGGACAGAGAGTTGAACACTGAAGCTTTCTTT. It is translated as CASSEDRELNTEAFF.

This chain joins TRBV5-1 and TRBJ2-3, with 7 bases matching TRBD2. The V gene end was trimmed by 1 base and the J gene end by 2 bases; junction bases not matched to a gene: 16. This CDR3 is 19 amino acids long. CDR1 and CDR2 (germline): SGHRS, YFSETQ. For the CDR3, the DNA is TGCGCCAGCAGCTTGTGGGGGACTCGCCCAGCGGGATCCACAGATACGCAGTATTTT. This gives the protein CASSLWGTRPAGSTDTQYF. Using reference TRBV5-1 and TRBJ2-3 for the parts outside the CDR3, the full variable domain is KAGVTQTPRYLIKTRGQQVTLSCSPISGHRSVSWYQQTPGQGLQFLFEYFSETQRNKGNFPGRFSGRQFSNSRSEMNVSTLELGDSALYLCASSLWGTRPAGSTDTQYFGPGTRLTVL.

V gene TRBV24-1 combines with J gene TRBJ2-6, with D maybe TRBD2 (6 bases). Germline assignment: CDR1 KGHDR and CDR2 SFDVKD. Trimming took 3 bases from V and 0 from J, leaving 14 bases between them. The CDR3 covers 18 residues. The CDR3 bases are TGTGCCACCAGTGATGGGACGGGACTTAGCTCTGGGGCCAACGTCCTGACTTTC. Translating it yields CATSDGTGLSSGANVLTF.

The chain combines TRBV18 with TRBJ1-5, with D maybe TRBD1 (6 bases). CDR1 KGHSH and CDR2 LQKENI come from the germline V gene. V lost 0 bases to trimming and J lost 0 bases, with 9 bases between them. The CDR3 runs to 16 residues. In DNA, the CDR3 is TGTGCCAGCTCACCACCGGGACATAATAGCAATCAGCCCCAGCATTTT. The encoded protein is CASSPPGHNSNQPQHF. The full variable domain, with the rest looked up from reference TRBV18 and TRBJ1-5, is NAGVMQNPRHLVRRRGQEARLRCSPMKGHSHVYWYRQLPEEGLKFMVYLQKENIIDESGMPKERFSAEFPKEGPSILRIQQVVRGDSAAYFCASSPPGHNSNQPQHFGDGTRLSIL.